These 13 T cell receptor beta chains were all obtained from the same sample, sequenced in a study of regulatory T cells in long-lasting Graves disease. Specified time point: newly diagnosed GD, antithyroid drugs for less than 3 months. Making the TCR library involved RNA that had been extracted from PBMCs. iRepertoire HTBI primers and Arm-PCR of CDR3 regions built TCR beta libraries. TCRdb re-called the multiplex PCR reads with MiXCR, one entry per CDR3 protein. The sample comprises fewer than 500,000 distinct CDR3 sequences, around 16% of which are singletons, and 12% rests with the top ten. A further study also used this sample, focusing on T cells in Graves' hyperthyroidism and ophthalmopathy.

Sequenced here: peripheral blood mononuclear cells (PBMCs), sampled at new diagnosis, from a patient treated with antithyroid drugs. The receptors originated from a man aged 35 to 55 with Graves disease.

There are many counts of this clonotype. The V gene is TRBV6-5, the J gene TRBJ2-5, with no clear D. This CDR3 has 14 amino acids. The V end was cut by 0 bases, the J end by 2 bases, with 7 bases between. CDR1 and CDR2 from the germline V gene are MNHEY and SVGAGI. The CDR3 DNA reads as TGTGCCAGCAGTTACTCTGCGGAGCAAGAGACCCAGTACTTC. As protein: CASSYSAEQETQYF.

This clonotype was detected a few times. The chain couples TRBV6-1 to TRBJ1-5, with D perhaps TRBD1 (6 bases). The V gene's germline CDR1 is MNHNS and CDR2 SASEGT. V lost 7 bases and J 3 bases, leaving 16 bases between the germline ends. The CDR3 has 15 amino acids. The CDR3 loop is CASNPRAGDNQPQHF. The CDR3 coding sequence is TGTGCCAGCAACCCGAGGGCAGGGGACAATCAGCCCCAGCATTTT.

Many counts were recorded for this clonotype. The genes are TRBV10-3 and TRBJ2-1, with TRBD2 identical over 10 bases. Germline CDR1 and CDR2: ENHRY and SYGVKD. The CDR3 sequence is 12 residues long. The ends lost 9 bases at V and 10 bases at J; junction bases unmatched: 6. The CDR3 nucleotides read TGTGCCATTGGGACTAGCGTGTTCGAGCAGTTCTTC. Residues: CAIGTSVFEQFF.

This clonotype was seen repeatedly, ten times or more. The chain joins TRBV6-9 to TRBJ1-4; D gene unclear. The germline gives CDR1 MNHGY, CDR2 SVAAGI. The CDR3 spans 15 residues. V was shortened by 4 bases and J by 1 base, with 10 bases between the two germline ends. The CDR3: CASSWGGETNEKLFF. CDR3 in DNA: TGTGCCAGCAGTTGGGGAGGCGAAACTAATGAAAAACTGTTTTTT.

With respect to this clonotype: This likely traces to a read error, being one base from a far larger clone. The V call is TRBV12-3 or TRBV12-4, the J call TRBJ2-5, with D possibly TRBD2 on 5 matching bases. V lost 5 bases and J 11 bases, leaving 18 bases between the germline ends. The CDR3 length is 13 residues. The CDR3 protein is CASSRNRWTEQYF. The CDR3 nucleotides are TGTGCCAGCAGTCGAAATCGGTGGACTGAGCAGTACTTC.

This clonotype has ten or more counts. This rearrangement joins TRBV12-3 or TRBV12-4 to TRBJ2-1; D unclear. The CDR3 consists of 16 residues. Trimming took 2 bases from V and 0 from J, leaving 11 bases between them. The CDR3 bases are TGTGCCAGCAGTTTATGGGTTTTCGGCTCCTACAATGAGCAGTTCTTC. This gives the protein CASSLWVFGSYNEQFF.

This clonotype was observed at least ten times. The chain carries TRBV20-1 and TRBJ2-1, with unresolved D. CDR1 and CDR2 from the germline V gene are DFQATT and SNEGSKA (reference sequence). The CDR3 length is 13 residues. Trimming stripped 4 bases from V and 2 bases from J, with 9 bases between. CDR3 bases: TGCAGTGCTAAACGAGGTACCTACAATGAGCAGTTCTTC. Its protein product is CSAKRGTYNEQFF.

This clonotype was seen many times. The chain carries TRBV7-9 and TRBJ1-2; no reliable D call. The germline V gene encodes CDR1 SEHNR and CDR2 FQNEAQ (reference sequence). V lost 5 bases to trimming and J lost 4 bases, with 11 bases between them. The CDR3 runs 13 residues. DNA for the CDR3: TGTGCCAGCAGCCACAGAAACCTCTATGGCTACACCTTC. It encodes CASSHRNLYGYTF.

The chain links TRBV27 to TRBJ2-1, with TRBD2 identical over 8 bases. CDR1 MNHEY and CDR2 SMNVEV come from the germline V gene (reference sequence). The CDR3 has 16 residues. With V trimmed by 5 bases and J by 0 bases, 6 bases remained unmatched. The CDR3 spells CASSQQSGSSYNEQFF. CDR3 in DNA: TGTGCCAGCAGTCAACAAAGCGGGAGCTCCTACAATGAGCAGTTCTTC.

The chain uses TRBV20-1 and TRBJ1-2, with D possibly being TRBD1 (5 bases). The ends were cut back, 6 bases at V and 7 bases at J, with 18 bases in the middle. This CDR3 contains 13 residues. Germline-derived CDR1 and CDR2 are DFQATT and SNEGSKA (reference sequence). This CDR3 is CSALRPGHSGYTF. The CDR3, as DNA: TGCAGTGCCCTTAGACCGGGGCATAGTGGCTACACCTTC.

The rearrangement links TRBV27 to TRBJ2-5; 14 positions agree with TRBD2. This CDR3 is 16 amino acids long. V was pared by 5 bases and J by 5 bases, with 7 bases of the junction left unmatched. Germline V CDR1 and CDR2: MNHEY, SMNVEV (reference sequence). The CDR3 DNA sequence: TGTGCCAGCAGTCGGGGACTAGCGGGAGTGGGGGAGACCCAGTACTTC. It yields the protein CASSRGLAGVGETQYF.

This clonotype was picked up many times. The rearrangement joins TRBV12-3 or TRBV12-4 to TRBJ2-7; TRBD2 agrees at 10 bases. The CDR3 has 17 residues. Trimming took 3 bases from V and 3 from J; bases not matched to a gene: 11. CDR3 DNA sequence: TGTGCCAGCAGTTTTGACTCTAGCGGGAGTTTGGGCTACGAGCAGTACTTC. Protein sequence: CASSFDSSGSLGYEQYF.

This clonotype came up many times. The chain carries TRBV20-1 and TRBJ2-1; weak D call: TRBD2 (6 bases). Germline CDR1 and CDR2: DFQATT and SNEGSKA (reference sequence). This CDR3 has 14 amino acids. V lost 1 base and J 9 bases, leaving 16 bases between the germline ends. Here the CDR3 DNA reads TGCAGTGCTAGAGTGGGCGGAGGGCCCAGTGAGCAGTTCTTC. It codes for CSARVGGGPSEQFF.